The clone carrying this TCR beta chain was picked up a small number of times. Its antigen remains unknown. The data were taken from a study of T cells after yellow fever vaccination. Study-level results: Detected again after the booster were most primary-vaccination clones, at about 96% CD4 and approximately 85% CD8.

This CDR3 is built from 14 residues. Trimming removed 3 bases at V and 5 bases at J, with 14 bases between. From germline, CDR1 is SGHRS and CDR2 YFSETQ. Making TCR cDNA involved 5'RACE template switching, which added UMIs and a universal primer site. Via MiXCR, TCRdb re-called the 5' RACE reads, giving one row per CDR3 protein. The sample yields 360,000 or so distinct CDR3 sequences, roughly 12% seen once. The sequence was collected from a man younger than 35 who received the YFV17D yellow fever vaccine. The material was PBMCs, obtained on the day of the first yellow fever vaccination. The V gene is TRBV5-1, the J gene TRBJ2-5; tentatively, D is TRBD1 or TRBD2 (5 bases each). CDR3 sequence (DNA): TGCGCCAGCAGCTCGGTCGGGACGTTGGAGACCCAGTACTTC. This translates into CASSSVGTLETQYF.